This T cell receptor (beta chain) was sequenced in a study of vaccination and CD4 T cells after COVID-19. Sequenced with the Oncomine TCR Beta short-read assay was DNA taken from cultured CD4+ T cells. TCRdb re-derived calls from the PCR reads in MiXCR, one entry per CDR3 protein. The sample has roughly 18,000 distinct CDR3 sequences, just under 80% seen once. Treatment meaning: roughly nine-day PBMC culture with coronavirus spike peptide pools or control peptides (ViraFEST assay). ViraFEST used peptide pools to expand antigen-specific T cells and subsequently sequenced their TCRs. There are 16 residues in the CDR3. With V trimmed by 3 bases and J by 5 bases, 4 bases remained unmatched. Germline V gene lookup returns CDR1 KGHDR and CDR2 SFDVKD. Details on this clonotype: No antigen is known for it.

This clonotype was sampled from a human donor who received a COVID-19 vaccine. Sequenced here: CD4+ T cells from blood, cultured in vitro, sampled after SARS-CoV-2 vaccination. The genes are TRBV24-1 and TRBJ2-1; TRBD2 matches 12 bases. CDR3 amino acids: CATSDPSGGADNEQFF. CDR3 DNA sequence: TGTGCCACCAGTGATCCTAGCGGGGGGGCGGACAATGAGCAGTTCTTC.